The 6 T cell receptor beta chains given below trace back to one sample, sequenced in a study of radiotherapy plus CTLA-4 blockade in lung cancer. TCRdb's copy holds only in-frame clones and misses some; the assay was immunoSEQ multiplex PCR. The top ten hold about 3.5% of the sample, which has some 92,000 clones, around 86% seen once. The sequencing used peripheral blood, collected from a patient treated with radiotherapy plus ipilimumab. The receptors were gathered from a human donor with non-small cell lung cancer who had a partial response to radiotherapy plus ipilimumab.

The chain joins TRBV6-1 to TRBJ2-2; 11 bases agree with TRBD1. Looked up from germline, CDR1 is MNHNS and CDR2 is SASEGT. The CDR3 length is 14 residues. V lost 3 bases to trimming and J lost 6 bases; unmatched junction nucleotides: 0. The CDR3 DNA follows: TGTGCCAGCAGTGAGGGACAGGGGGCCGGGGAGCTGTTTTTT. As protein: CASSEGQGAGELFF.

The DNA for the CDR3 is TGTGCCAGTAGTGGACGGACGGGATCCGCCAATCAGCCCCAGCATTTT. Translating gives CASSGRTGSANQPQHF. The chain recombines TRBV19 with TRBJ1-5; unclear D gene. The V gene lost 5 bases and the J gene lost 3 bases, with 17 bases spanning the gap. The CDR3 totals 16 residues. The germline gives CDR1 LNHDA, CDR2 SQIVND (reference sequence).

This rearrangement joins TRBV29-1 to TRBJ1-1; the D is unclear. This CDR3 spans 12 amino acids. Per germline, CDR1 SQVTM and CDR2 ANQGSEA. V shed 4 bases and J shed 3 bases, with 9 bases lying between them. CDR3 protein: CSVADDYTEAFF. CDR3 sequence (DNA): TGCAGCGTTGCAGACGACTACACTGAAGCTTTCTTT.

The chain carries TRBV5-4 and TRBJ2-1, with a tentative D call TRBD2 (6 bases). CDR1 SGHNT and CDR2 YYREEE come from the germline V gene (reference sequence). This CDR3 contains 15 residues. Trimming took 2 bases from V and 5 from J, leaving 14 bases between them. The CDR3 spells CASSLGAGKNNEQFF. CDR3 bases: TGTGCCAGCAGCTTAGGTGCGGGGAAGAACAATGAGCAGTTCTTC.

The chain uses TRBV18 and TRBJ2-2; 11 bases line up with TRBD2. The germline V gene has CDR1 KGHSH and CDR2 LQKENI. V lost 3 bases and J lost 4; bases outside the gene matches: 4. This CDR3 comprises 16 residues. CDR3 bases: TGTGCCAGCTCACCTCCTAGCGGGAGGAGCACCGGGGAGCTGTTTTTT. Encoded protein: CASSPPSGRSTGELFF.

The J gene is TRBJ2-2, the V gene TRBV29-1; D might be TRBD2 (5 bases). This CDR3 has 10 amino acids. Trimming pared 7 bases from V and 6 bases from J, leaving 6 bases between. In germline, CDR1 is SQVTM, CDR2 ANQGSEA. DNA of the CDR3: TGCAGCGCGGGATCCGGGGAGCTGTTTTTT. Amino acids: CSAGSGELFF.